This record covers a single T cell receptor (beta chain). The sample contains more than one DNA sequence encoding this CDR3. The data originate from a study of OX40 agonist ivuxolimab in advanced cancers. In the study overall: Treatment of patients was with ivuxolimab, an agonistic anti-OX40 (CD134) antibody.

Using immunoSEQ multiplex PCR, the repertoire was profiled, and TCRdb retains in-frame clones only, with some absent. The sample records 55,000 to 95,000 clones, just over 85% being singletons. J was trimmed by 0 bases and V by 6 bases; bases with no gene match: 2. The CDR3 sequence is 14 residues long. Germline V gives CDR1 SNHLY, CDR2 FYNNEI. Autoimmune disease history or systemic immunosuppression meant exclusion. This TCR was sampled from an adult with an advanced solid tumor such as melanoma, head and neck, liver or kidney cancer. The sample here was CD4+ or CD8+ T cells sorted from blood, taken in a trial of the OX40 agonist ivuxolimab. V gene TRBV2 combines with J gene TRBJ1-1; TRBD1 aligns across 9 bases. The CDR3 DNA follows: TGTGCCAGCAGCTACAGGGGGCTGAACACTGAAGCTTTCTTT. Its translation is CASSYRGLNTEAFF.